Listed below are T cell receptor beta chains from one sample, sequenced in a study of T cells in localized non-small cell lung cancer. The method was immunoSEQ multiplex PCR; TCRdb's version includes in-frame clones alone and lacks a portion of them. The sample holds about 23,000 clones, 85% to 90% seen once. The sequences come from peripheral blood, collected before any cancer treatment. The origin of the receptors is a male donor aged 60 or older with stage I lung adenocarcinoma. The CDR3 runs from the conserved cysteine through the conserved F or W. Fields, in order: V gene, D gene, clone size, J gene, CDR3 DNA, CDR3 protein. The D gene is left open where the match is weak. Expanded clones get a size class; other rows say once, few or many, or leave the size out.

V: TRBV7-3
D: TRBD1
size: .
J: TRBJ2-2
DNA: TGTGCCAGCAGCCGTTCAGGGGGTCCCGGGGAGCTGTTTTTT
CDR3: CASSRSGGPGELFF

V: TRBV6-4
D: TRBD1
size: .
J: TRBJ2-7
DNA: TGTGCCAGCAGCCAAGACAGGGGGTCCGACGAGCAGTACTTC
CDR3: CASSQDRGSDEQYF

V: TRBV28
D: TRBD1
size: .
J: TRBJ1-1
DNA: TGTGCCAGCCGACAGGGGGCTATCACTGAAGCTTTCTTT
CDR3: CASRQGAITEAFF

V: TRBV7-2
D: TRBD2
size: .
J: TRBJ2-1
DNA: TGTGCCAGCAGCATCTTCAGCGGGGGGCGGGATGAGCAGTTCTTC
CDR3: CASSIFSGGRDEQFF

V: TRBV6-6
D: TRBD1
size: .
J: TRBJ1-2
DNA: TGTGCCACAACGTTCGGGGACAGGGGTGGCTACACCTTC
CDR3: CATTFGDRGGYTF

V: TRBV2
D: .
size: .
J: TRBJ1-2
DNA: TGTGCCAGCAGAGGGGCGGAAGGCTACACCTTC
CDR3: CASRGAEGYTF

V: TRBV12-2
D: .
size: .
J: TRBJ2-7
DNA: TGTGCAAGTCGCTCAGGAGGACAGGGGGCTTTTGCTGAACGCGAGCAGTACTTC
CDR3: CASRSGGQGAFAEREQYF

V: TRBV27
D: TRBD1
size: .
J: TRBJ1-1
DNA: TGTGCCAGCGGGAACAGGGGTGAGAACACTGAAGCTTTCTTT
CDR3: CASGNRGENTEAFF

V: TRBV15
D: .
size: .
J: TRBJ2-1
DNA: TGTGCCACCAGCAGGTTCAAGCGGGATGAGCAGTTCTTC
CDR3: CATSRFKRDEQFF

V: TRBV5-5
D: .
size: .
J: TRBJ2-5
DNA: TGTGCCAGCAGCTTTTCTGTCGGGGGTCTTGGAGAGACCCAGTACTTC
CDR3: CASSFSVGGLGETQYF

V: TRBV27
D: .
size: .
J: TRBJ1-6
DNA: TGTGCCAGCAGTTCCCGGACGGCCAGCAGGCCCCTCCACTTT
CDR3: CASSSRTASRPLHF

V: TRBV7-6
D: .
size: .
J: TRBJ1-1
DNA: TGTGCCAGCAGCCCTCGGGGAAGCACTGAAGCTTTCTTT
CDR3: CASSPRGSTEAFF

V: TRBV5-5
D: .
size: .
J: TRBJ1-2
DNA: TGTGCCAGCAGTTCCAATAGCGGGGTTCTCGGTGGCTACACCTTC
CDR3: CASSSNSGVLGGYTF

V: TRBV19
D: TRBD1
size: .
J: TRBJ1-5
DNA: TGTGCCAGTAACCGACAGGGGAGCAATCAGCCCCAGCATTTT
CDR3: CASNRQGSNQPQHF

V: TRBV25-1
D: .
size: .
J: TRBJ1-5
DNA: TGTGCCAGCAGTGAGGGGACTGGGGTTCCCAATCAGCCCCAGCATTTT
CDR3: CASSEGTGVPNQPQHF

V: TRBV6-6
D: .
size: .
J: TRBJ2-7
DNA: TGTGCCAGCAGTTCCAGACAGAACGAGCAGTACTTC
CDR3: CASSSRQNEQYF

V: TRBV5-1
D: .
size: .
J: TRBJ2-1
DNA: TGCGCCAGCAGCTTGAATCAGGGGTCCAGCTCCTACAATGAGCAGTTCTTC
CDR3: CASSLNQGSSSYNEQFF

V: TRBV9
D: .
size: .
J: TRBJ2-7
DNA: TGTGCCAGCAGCGTAGACCTACAAACAGGTAACGAGCAGTACTTC
CDR3: CASSVDLQTGNEQYF

V: TRBV11-3
D: .
size: .
J: TRBJ2-1
DNA: TGTGCCAGCAGCCAAGACGGGGCTAGCGTAGGTGAGCAGTTCTTC
CDR3: CASSQDGASVGEQFF

V: TRBV10-3
D: .
size: .
J: TRBJ1-2
DNA: TGTGCCATCAAAGGGGCTTCGGATGGCTACACCTTC
CDR3: CAIKGASDGYTF

V: TRBV4-3
D: .
size: few
J: TRBJ1-2
DNA: TGCGCCAGCAGCCAAGATACAAGTAACTATGGCTACACCTTC
CDR3: CASSQDTSNYGYTF

V: TRBV5-6
D: .
size: .
J: TRBJ1-1
DNA: TGTGCCAGCAGCTTGCAGGACACTGAAGCTTTCTTT
CDR3: CASSLQDTEAFF

V: TRBV6-5
D: .
size: once
J: TRBJ2-3
DNA: TGTGCCAGCAGTTACTCAGGAGGGGTCGGAGATACGCAGTATTTT
CDR3: CASSYSGGVGDTQYF

V: TRBV5-1
D: TRBD2
size: .
J: TRBJ2-1
DNA: TGCGCCAGCAATCTGGGACTAGCGGCAAATGAGCAGTTCTTC
CDR3: CASNLGLAANEQFF

V: TRBV4-2
D: .
size: .
J: TRBJ1-3
DNA: TGTGCCAGCAGCCAAGATTGGGCAGTCTCTGGAAACACCATATATTTT
CDR3: CASSQDWAVSGNTIYF

V: TRBV27
D: TRBD2
size: .
J: TRBJ2-1
DNA: TGTGCCAGCAGACCCCCGCCTAGCGGAGAGCGCAATGAGCAGTTCTTC
CDR3: CASRPPPSGERNEQFF

V: TRBV6-5
D: .
size: .
J: TRBJ1-1
DNA: TGTGCCAGCAGTTACGACTCGGGACAAACTGAAGCTTTCTTT
CDR3: CASSYDSGQTEAFF

V: TRBV19
D: .
size: few
J: TRBJ2-5
DNA: TGTGCCAGTATGAAAAAGGGGGGCCAAGAGACCCAGTACTTC
CDR3: CASMKKGGQETQYF

V: TRBV5-4
D: .
size: .
J: TRBJ1-1
DNA: TGTGCCAGCAGGGGAGATCAAGGTCTCACTGAAGCTTTCTTT
CDR3: CASRGDQGLTEAFF

V: TRBV6-1
D: TRBD2
size: .
J: TRBJ2-1
DNA: TGTGCCAGCAACTCTCCGGGACTAGCCAACAATGAGCAGTTCTTC
CDR3: CASNSPGLANNEQFF

V: TRBV5-1
D: TRBD1
size: .
J: TRBJ1-1
DNA: TGCGCCAGCAGCTTGAAGACAGGGGGCGAAGCTTTCTTT
CDR3: CASSLKTGGEAFF

V: TRBV5-5
D: .
size: .
J: TRBJ1-4
DNA: TGTGCCAGCAGCTTGACTCCTGACACAGAAAGGTTACTGTTTTTT
CDR3: CASSLTPDTERLLFF

V: TRBV19
D: .
size: .
J: TRBJ1-1
DNA: TGTGCCAGTAGCCCTAGTACCGTAACTGAAGCTTTCTTT
CDR3: CASSPSTVTEAFF

V: TRBV29-1
D: .
size: .
J: TRBJ2-1
DNA: TGCAGCGTTGAAGGGAGCCGGAACATTTTGAGTGAGCAGTTCTTC
CDR3: CSVEGSRNILSEQFF

V: TRBV6-5
D: TRBD1
size: .
J: TRBJ1-1
DNA: TGTGCCAGCAGTTACGCCCAGGGGGCAGAAGCTTTCTTT
CDR3: CASSYAQGAEAFF

V: TRBV5-4
D: TRBD1
size: .
J: TRBJ2-7
DNA: TGTGCCAGCAGCCTTGGGGGGACAGGGACCTACGAGCAGTACTTC
CDR3: CASSLGGTGTYEQYF

V: TRBV18
D: .
size: .
J: TRBJ1-1
DNA: TGTGCCAGCTCTCTGACAGAGTACACTGAAGCTTTCTTT
CDR3: CASSLTEYTEAFF

V: TRBV6-5
D: .
size: .
J: TRBJ2-7
DNA: TGTGCCAGCAGGGCCAGGGAGGTCCCCTACGAGCAGTACTTC
CDR3: CASRAREVPYEQYF

V: TRBV28
D: .
size: .
J: TRBJ1-1
DNA: TGTGCCAGCATTACTGCACAGGGGAACACTGAAGCTTTCTTT
CDR3: CASITAQGNTEAFF

V: TRBV5-6
D: .
size: .
J: TRBJ2-5
DNA: TGTGCCAGCAGCCTCCAGGGACTCTCGGGAGAGACCCAGTACTTC
CDR3: CASSLQGLSGETQYF

V: TRBV9
D: .
size: .
J: TRBJ2-3
DNA: TGTGCCAGCAGCGTGATGGGGGCTGATACGCAGTATTTT
CDR3: CASSVMGADTQYF

V: TRBV29-1
D: .
size: .
J: TRBJ2-7
DNA: TGCAGCGTCGCCAGGGTGGCCTCCTCCTACGAGCAGTACTTC
CDR3: CSVARVASSYEQYF

V: TRBV10-3
D: .
size: once
J: TRBJ2-7
DNA: TGTGCCATCAGTAGGCCAGGGTCCTACGAGCAGTACTTC
CDR3: CAISRPGSYEQYF

V: TRBV2
D: .
size: .
J: TRBJ1-2
DNA: TGTGCCAGCAGTGAACAACCCTATGGCTACACCTTC
CDR3: CASSEQPYGYTF

V: TRBV6-6
D: TRBD2
size: .
J: TRBJ2-7
DNA: TGTGCCAGCAGTCCCCCCCCGGGGAGCGGGAGTCGCGAGCAGTACTTC
CDR3: CASSPPPGSGSREQYF

V: TRBV2
D: .
size: .
J: TRBJ2-6
DNA: TGTGCCAGCAGTGAGGGCAGACCCTCTGGGGCCAACGTCCTGACTTTC
CDR3: CASSEGRPSGANVLTF

V: TRBV9
D: .
size: .
J: TRBJ2-6
DNA: TGTGCCAGCAGCGCCATAGTTGGCTCTGGGGCCAACGTCCTGACTTTC
CDR3: CASSAIVGSGANVLTF

V: TRBV5-6
D: TRBD1
size: few
J: TRBJ1-1
DNA: TGTGCCAGCAGCTTGGAGGGACAGGATAACACTGAAGCTTTCTTT
CDR3: CASSLEGQDNTEAFF

V: TRBV21-1
D: .
size: .
J: TRBJ1-4
DNA: TGTGCCAGCAGCAAAGTGACCGGCACCATATTAGTTGCAACTAATGAAAAACTGTTTTTT
CDR3: CASSKVTGTILVATNEKLFF

V: TRBV30
D: TRBD2
size: .
J: TRBJ2-1
DNA: TGTGCCTGGACCGGACTAGCGGGGTACAATGAGCAGTTCTTC
CDR3: CAWTGLAGYNEQFF

V: TRBV29-1
D: .
size: .
J: TRBJ2-5
DNA: TGCAGCGCCGATTCGGGGGGCAGGGAGACCCAGTACTTC
CDR3: CSADSGGRETQYF

V: TRBV14
D: .
size: .
J: TRBJ1-1
DNA: TGTGCCAGCAGCCAAGGATCTACGGGCACTGAAGCTTTCTTT
CDR3: CASSQGSTGTEAFF

V: TRBV7-3
D: TRBD2
size: .
J: TRBJ2-2
DNA: TGTGCCAGCAGCTTTCCTAGCGGGGGGCTCCTCGGGGAGCTGTTTTTT
CDR3: CASSFPSGGLLGELFF

V: TRBV5-6
D: TRBD1
size: once
J: TRBJ1-2
DNA: TGTGCCAGCAGCTTGGCCGGACAGGGGAACTATGGCTACACCTTC
CDR3: CASSLAGQGNYGYTF

V: TRBV27
D: .
size: once
J: TRBJ2-7
DNA: TGTGCCAGCGGGTGGGCCAGCTCCTACGAGCAGTACTTC
CDR3: CASGWASSYEQYF